This is a list of T cell receptor beta chains from one sample in a study of T cell repertoires in cytomegalovirus infection. TCRdb reprocessed the reads via MiXCR and lists one record per CDR3 protein. The sample yields a few hundred thousand distinct CDR3 sequences, less than 9.5% seen once. The sequencing sample was made of PBMCs. The source is a human donor in good health (CMV status not recorded). Some clones in this sample may be carry-over from other donors' samples. Both conserved end residues are part of each CDR3. D genes are given only for firm matches. Rows give clone size only sometimes, using once, few, many, or a class for an expanded clone.

abundance,d_gene,v_gene,j_gene,CDR3aa,CDR3nt
-,-,TRBV4-2,TRBJ1-2,CASSQDLRATDYGYTF,TGTGCCAGCAGCCAAGATTTGAGGGCAACGGACTATGGCTACACCTTC
-,-,TRBV3-1,TRBJ1-2,CASSQDRGTGYTF,TGTGCCAGCAGCCAAGATCGGGGAACTGGCTACACCTTC
many,TRBD2,TRBV7-2,TRBJ2-2,CASSLIGGDTGELFF,TGTGCCAGCAGCTTAATCGGGGGGGACACCGGGGAGCTGTTTTTT
many,-,TRBV7-2,TRBJ2-7,CASSLSRDRFSYEQYF,TGTGCCAGCAGCTTAAGCCGGGACCGTTTCTCCTACGAGCAGTACTTC
-,TRBD1,TRBV2,TRBJ2-7,CASKGDRAPEQYF,TGTGCCAGCAAAGGGGACAGGGCCCCCGAGCAGTACTTC
many,TRBD1,TRBV7-9,TRBJ2-1,CASSLALGQKNEQFF,TGTGCCAGCAGCTTAGCGCTGGGACAGAAGAATGAGCAGTTCTTC
few,-,TRBV12-3/TRBV12-4,TRBJ1-5,CASSKPYSNQPQHF,TGTGCCAGCAGCAAACCCTATAGCAATCAGCCCCAGCATTTT
-,TRBD1,TRBV12-3/TRBV12-4,TRBJ2-7,CASSGDSTSYEQYF,TGTGCCAGCAGTGGGGACAGTACCTCCTACGAGCAGTACTTC
-,-,TRBV7-2,TRBJ1-1,CASSPGRGVTEAFF,TGTGCCAGCAGCCCGGGCAGGGGAGTGACTGAAGCTTTCTTT
-,-,TRBV6-1,TRBJ2-3,CASRNRDLADTQYF,TGTGCCAGCAGAAACAGAGATTTAGCAGATACGCAGTATTTT
many,-,TRBV7-2,TRBJ2-2,CASSLIIRDTGELFF,TGTGCCAGCAGCTTAATTATCAGGGACACCGGGGAGCTGTTTTTT
many,-,TRBV7-2,TRBJ2-7,CASSLGVSEYEQYF,TGTGCCAGCAGCTTGGGAGTGAGTGAATACGAGCAGTACTTC
many,TRBD2,TRBV7-2,TRBJ2-1,CASSPSGSSYNEQFF,TGTGCCAGCAGCCCTAGCGGGAGCTCCTACAATGAGCAGTTCTTC
few,-,TRBV5-6,TRBJ2-7,CASSLQDPGARQYF,TGTGCCAGCAGCTTACAAGACCCGGGAGCCCGGCAGTACTTC
many,-,TRBV2,TRBJ1-1,CASSFLKTANTEAFF,TGTGCCAGCAGTTTCCTGAAGACAGCGAACACTGAAGCTTTCTTT
many,-,TRBV7-2,TRBJ2-5,CASSLRGVETQYF,TGTGCCAGCAGCTTACGGGGCGTAGAGACCCAGTACTTC
many,TRBD2,TRBV7-8,TRBJ2-7,CASSPPGTGGLTQTYEQYF,TGTGCCAGCAGCCCCCCGGGAACGGGGGGTCTTACACAGACCTACGAGCAGTACTTC
many,-,TRBV7-6,TRBJ2-7,CASSLGDSGATPYEQYF,TGTGCCAGCAGCTTAGGGGACTCAGGGGCCACTCCCTACGAGCAGTACTTC
many,-,TRBV28,TRBJ1-1,CASSLTDLIMNTEAFF,TGTGCCAGCAGTTTAACAGACCTTATAATGAACACTGAAGCTTTCTTT
-,TRBD2,TRBV29-1,TRBJ2-2,CSVTSGRANTGELFF,TGCAGCGTCACTAGCGGGAGGGCCAACACCGGGGAGCTGTTTTTT
many,-,TRBV7-6,TRBJ2-7,CASSLSVGVAHYEQYF,TGTGCCAGCAGCTTATCGGTTGGGGTAGCCCACTACGAGCAGTACTTC
many,-,TRBV7-2,TRBJ1-2,CASSQGPSAGSYGYTF,TGTGCCAGCAGCCAGGGGCCGTCGGCAGGGAGCTATGGCTACACCTTC
few,TRBD1,TRBV6-1,TRBJ1-2,CASSRGLEGGYTF,TGTGCCAGCAGTAGGGGGCTTGAGGGTGGCTACACCTTC
many,-,TRBV4-2,TRBJ2-7,CASSQDSEGYEQYF,TGTGCCAGCAGCCAAGATAGCGAAGGTTACGAGCAGTACTTC
many,-,TRBV7-3,TRBJ2-6,CASSHNRNPGANVLTF,TGTGCCAGCAGCCATAACAGAAACCCTGGGGCCAACGTCCTGACTTTC
many,TRBD1,TRBV7-6,TRBJ1-2,CASSSARDREYTF,TGTGCCAGCAGCTCAGCCCGGGACAGGGAGTACACCTTC
-,-,TRBV28,TRBJ1-5,CASRIGQSINQPQHF,TGTGCCAGCAGAATCGGACAGTCGATCAATCAGCCCCAGCATTTT
many,TRBD2,TRBV12-3/TRBV12-4,TRBJ2-7,CASSQVGGRAGEQYF,TGTGCCAGCAGCCAGGTTGGCGGGAGGGCAGGAGAGCAGTACTTC
few,-,TRBV2,TRBJ1-2,CASSPADRNYGYTF,TGTGCCAGCAGCCCGGCGGACCGTAACTATGGCTACACCTTC
many,-,TRBV7-2,TRBJ1-5,CASSPNRVQPQHF,TGTGCCAGCAGCCCAAACAGGGTTCAGCCCCAGCATTTT
many,-,TRBV7-2,TRBJ2-5,CASSPTSRETQYF,TGTGCCAGCAGCCCGACTAGTAGAGAGACCCAGTACTTC
many,TRBD2,TRBV19,TRBJ2-7,CASSRLAGGFSYEQYF,TGTGCCAGTAGTCGGTTAGCGGGAGGTTTTTCCTACGAGCAGTACTTC
-,TRBD1,TRBV25-1,TRBJ1-4,CASSDLDRGNEKLFF,TGTGCCAGCAGTGATCTGGACAGGGGTAATGAAAAACTGTTTTTT
many,-,TRBV4-2,TRBJ1-2,CASSDYGYTF,TGTGCCAGCAGCGACTATGGCTACACCTTC
many,TRBD1,TRBV7-8,TRBJ1-5,CASSGKDRGRIGNQPQHF,TGTGCCAGCAGCGGAAAGGACAGGGGGCGAATAGGCAATCAGCCCCAGCATTTT
many,-,TRBV7-9,TRBJ2-7,CASTLDGSYEQYF,TGTGCCAGCACTTTGGACGGATCCTACGAGCAGTACTTC
-,-,TRBV7-9,TRBJ1-4,CASSDLRDSQEKLFF,TGTGCCAGCAGCGACCTCCGGGACTCCCAAGAAAAACTGTTTTTT
-,TRBD1,TRBV7-9,TRBJ1-2,CASSLTGTGGGYTF,TGTGCCAGCAGCTTAACCGGGACAGGGGGTGGCTACACCTTC
many,-,TRBV28,TRBJ1-2,CASSGDTPRGYTF,TGTGCCAGCAGTGGGGACACCCCTCGTGGCTACACCTTC
many,TRBD1,TRBV7-9,TRBJ1-6,CASTPAQGDSPLHF,TGTGCCAGCACCCCAGCACAGGGGGATTCACCCCTCCACTTT
-,TRBD2,TRBV12-3/TRBV12-4,TRBJ2-4,CASSSSGGNIQYF,TGTGCCAGCAGTTCTAGCGGGGGTAACATTCAGTACTTC
few,TRBD1,TRBV20-1,TRBJ1-3,CSASRQGVGNTIYF,TGCAGTGCTAGCAGACAGGGGGTTGGCAACACCATATATTTT
many,-,TRBV7-2,TRBJ2-2,CASTPQVGTGELFF,TGTGCCAGCACCCCTCAGGTTGGCACCGGGGAGCTGTTTTTT
many,TRBD1,TRBV28,TRBJ1-4,CATQGAGEKLFF,TGTGCCACCCAGGGGGCAGGGGAAAAACTGTTTTTT
few,-,TRBV5-6,TRBJ2-1,CASSGTSSMQFF,TGTGCCAGCAGCGGAACCTCATCCATGCAGTTCTTC
few,-,TRBV7-6,TRBJ2-2,CASMKGANTGELFF,TGTGCCTCCATGAAGGGGGCGAACACCGGGGAGCTGTTTTTT
many,-,TRBV27,TRBJ1-2,CASSLSQGHYGYTF,TGTGCCAGCAGTTTATCGCAGGGCCACTATGGCTACACCTTC
many,-,TRBV28,TRBJ1-2,CASTRSNYGYTF,TGTGCCAGCACGCGGTCAAACTATGGCTACACCTTC
few,TRBD2,TRBV20-1,TRBJ2-3,CSAGEGTQYF,TGCAGTGCTGGGGAGGGTACGCAGTATTTT
-,TRBD1,TRBV20-1,TRBJ1-1,CSARPGTGVRTEAFF,TGCAGTGCCCGTCCCGGGACAGGGGTGAGGACTGAAGCTTTCTTT
-,-,TRBV19,TRBJ2-2,CATRGASRQNGELFF,TGTGCCACCCGGGGGGCTAGCAGACAAAACGGGGAGCTGTTTTTT
many,-,TRBV7-2,TRBJ1-3,CAGEPRGGNTIYF,TGTGCCGGAGAACCACGGGGGGGAAACACCATATATTTT
-,TRBD2,TRBV29-1,TRBJ2-2,CSVESPGLAGGLGGELFF,TGCAGCGTTGAATCCCCTGGACTAGCGGGGGGGCTGGGCGGGGAGCTGTTTTTT
-,-,TRBV2,TRBJ2-7,CASLDDYEQYF,TGTGCCAGCCTTGACGACTACGAGCAGTACTTC
few,-,TRBV18,TRBJ1-2,CASSPTRDKSNYGYTF,TGTGCCAGCTCACCAACCCGGGACAAATCTAACTATGGCTACACCTTC
many,TRBD1,TRBV7-2,TRBJ2-7,CASSLATGGGYEQYF,TGTGCCAGCAGCTTAGCTACAGGGGGTGGATACGAGCAGTACTTC
many,TRBD1,TRBV28,TRBJ1-5,CASSLSGQVNQPQHF,TGTGCCAGCAGTTTATCGGGACAGGTAAATCAGCCCCAGCATTTT
many,TRBD1,TRBV28,TRBJ1-5,CASSITTGVQPQHF,TGTGCCAGCAGTATCACAACAGGGGTCCAGCCCCAGCATTTT
many,TRBD1,TRBV6-6,TRBJ1-2,CASSPRRKQGAGGYTF,TGTGCCAGCAGCCCTCGAAGGAAACAGGGGGCTGGCGGCTACACCTTC
few,TRBD2,TRBV5-1,TRBJ2-1,CASSLSSGAVEQFF,TGCGCCAGCAGCTTATCTAGCGGGGCTGTGGAGCAGTTCTTC